Presented here are 24 T cell receptor beta chains from one specimen sequenced in a study of T cells in Graves' hyperthyroidism and ophthalmopathy. Amplification targeted TCR beta CDR3 regions from RNA transcripts. The TCR CDR3 first-round RT-PCR relied on the HTBI primer set. TCRdb processed the multiplex PCR reads anew with MiXCR; each CDR3 protein has one entry. The sample shows hundreds of thousands of distinct CDR3 sequences, more than 11% of them seen only once. Sequencing was carried out using blood. These receptors all stem from a woman in her twenties or thirties with Graves' hyperthyroidism that later progressed to Graves' ophthalmopathy.

This clonotype was observed a handful of times. The chain carries TRBV19 and TRBJ1-4, with a weak D call TRBD1 (6 bases). V was pared by 11 bases and J by 4 bases, with 14 bases between. Germline V lookup: CDR1 LNHDA, CDR2 SQIVND (reference sequence). The CDR3 has 13 amino acids. The CDR3 loop reads CASEDSNNEKLFF. The DNA for the CDR3 is TGTGCCTCCGAGGACAGCAATAATGAAAAACTGTTTTTT.

In this sample, this clonotype turned up many times. J is TRBJ1-1 and V is TRBV29-1, with D perhaps matching TRBD1 (6 bases). V was pared by 7 bases and J by 5 bases, with 14 bases between. Germline V lookup: CDR1 SQVTM, CDR2 ANQGSEA. This CDR3 comprises 12 residues. The CDR3 sequence is CSAAQGGTEAFF. CDR3 coding DNA: TGCAGCGCGGCGCAAGGGGGGACTGAAGCTTTCTTT. The full variable domain, its missing parts supplied by reference TRBV29-1 and TRBJ1-1, is SAVISQKPSRDICQRGTSLTIQCQVDSQVTMMFWYRQQPGQSLTLIATANQGSEATYESGFVIDKFPISRPNLTFSTLTVSNMSPEDSSIYLCSAAQGGTEAFFGQGTRLTVV.

This clonotype was counted at least ten times. The chain couples TRBV14 to TRBJ2-1; D unresolved. CDR1 is SGHDN, CDR2 FVKESK, per germline. This CDR3 has 15 amino acids. Trimming removed 0 bases at V and 5 bases at J, with 11 bases between. The CDR3 region is CASSQDIGGDNEQFF. As DNA, the CDR3 is TGTGCCAGCAGCCAAGATATCGGTGGGGACAATGAGCAGTTCTTC. Combining the CDR3 with reference TRBV14 and TRBJ2-1 gives the whole variable domain EAGVTQFPSHSVIEKGQTVTLRCDPISGHDNLYWYRRVMGKEIKFLLHFVKESKQDESGMPNNRFLAERTGGTYSTLKVQPAELEDSGVYFCASSQDIGGDNEQFFGPGTRLTVL.

The chain couples TRBV7-9 to TRBJ2-7, with 7 nucleotides matching TRBD1. Germline V lookup: CDR1 SEHNR, CDR2 FQNEAQ (reference sequence). This CDR3 comprises 18 residues. J lost 0 bases, V lost 3 bases, and 14 bases had no gene match. The CDR3 sequence: CASSLEGGLILSSYEQYF. The CDR3 DNA reads as TGTGCCAGCAGCTTGGAAGGGGGCCTTATTCTCTCCTCCTACGAGCAGTACTTC.

In its sample, this clonotype was seen many times. The V and J genes are TRBV2 and TRBJ1-4; no firm D call. Germline CDR1 and CDR2: SNHLY and FYNNEI. Trimming shortened V by 1 base and J by 10 bases, and 13 bases separated the two germline ends. The CDR3 has 14 amino acids. CDR3 loop: CASSEGVGWVKLFF. CDR3 bases: TGTGCCAGCAGTGAAGGGGTAGGGTGGGTAAAACTGTTTTTT.

This clonotype was found many times. The chain carries TRBV10-3 and TRBJ2-3; D gene ambiguous. This CDR3 comprises 13 residues. V was pared by 3 bases and J by 4 bases, with 8 bases between. Germline assignment: CDR1 ENHRY and CDR2 SYGVKD. CDR3 region: CAISELGPDTQYF. The CDR3 DNA reads TGTGCCATCAGTGAATTGGGTCCAGATACGCAGTATTTT.

This clonotype was detected many times. The chain combines TRBV9 with TRBJ2-7; D possibly matches TRBD1 or TRBD2 (5 bases each). There are 14 residues in the CDR3. V shed 4 bases and J shed 3 bases, with 14 bases lying between them. Germline V CDR1 and CDR2: SGDLS, YYNGEE. The CDR3 nucleotides read TGTGCCAGCAGCCTCGGGACGGAAGACTACGAGCAGTACTTC. This translates into CASSLGTEDYEQYF.

In its sample, this clonotype was seen many times. V gene TRBV10-3 combines with J gene TRBJ1-6; TRBD1 might be the D (5 bases). Germline V gene data show CDR1 as ENHRY and CDR2 as SYGVKD. Trimming shortened V by 6 bases and J by 5 bases, and 11 bases separated the two germline ends. This CDR3 contains 14 residues. Here the CDR3 reads CAIRGDSDNSPLHF. The CDR3 region has the DNA TGTGCCATCAGGGGTGACAGCGATAATTCACCCCTCCACTTT.

This clonotype was detected many times. This chain links TRBV12-3 or TRBV12-4 with TRBJ1-1, with D maybe TRBD1 (5 bases). V shed 6 bases and J shed 4 bases, with 15 bases lying between them. The CDR3 contains 14 residues. For the CDR3, the DNA is TGTGCCAGCAGCAAATTCCAGGGCCCCACTGAAGCTTTCTTT. It specifies CASSKFQGPTEAFF.

The CDR3 protein is CASSPLPREGLTDTQYF. The CDR3 nucleotides read TGTGCCAGCAGCCCACTTCCTCGGGAGGGCCTGACAGATACGCAGTATTTT. V is TRBV3-1 and J is TRBJ2-3; TRBD2 agrees at 8 bases. The CDR3 is 17 amino acids. Germline-derived CDR1 and CDR2 are LGHDT and YNNKEL (reference sequence). J gave up 3 bases and V 4 bases, and 12 bases lay outside the gene matches.

This clonotype was detected a few times. Written as DNA, the CDR3 is TGTGCCAGCAGCTTAGTGCTAGCGGGAGAGGGACAAGAGACCCAGTACTTC. Translating it yields CASSLVLAGEGQETQYF. The chain uses TRBV7-8 and TRBJ2-5; 10 bases agree with TRBD2. The CDR3 loop spans 17 amino acids. With V trimmed by 1 base and J by 2 bases, 7 bases remained unmatched. The V gene's germline CDR1 is SGHVS and CDR2 FQNEAQ.

This clonotype was detected once. This chain connects TRBV12-3 or TRBV12-4 to TRBJ1-5, with a weak D call TRBD1 (5 bases). Trimming left V 6 bases short and J 5 bases short, with 14 bases between. This CDR3 has 14 amino acids. The CDR3 spells CASSLQGPYQPQHF. As DNA, the CDR3 is TGTGCCAGCAGCCTTCAGGGTCCTTATCAGCCCCAGCATTTT.

This clonotype was detected many times. J is TRBJ2-2 and V is TRBV4-3, with D possibly matching TRBD1 (5 bases). Germline loops: CDR1 LGHNA, CDR2 YSLEER. The germline V and J ends were trimmed by 1 base and 0 bases, with 6 bases remaining between them. The CDR3 is 15 amino acids. CDR3 coding DNA: TGCGCCAGCAGCCAAGTAGGGGCGAACACCGGGGAGCTGTTTTTT. Its protein is CASSQVGANTGELFF.

The table lists this clonotype with many counts. The V and J genes are TRBV18 and TRBJ2-7; 10 bases are shared with TRBD1. CDR1 and CDR2 (germline): KGHSH, LQKENI. Trimming at V came to 4 bases and at J to 3 bases, leaving 3 bases not matched to a gene. The CDR3 is 14 residues long. The CDR3 DNA reads TGTGCCAGCTCACAGGGACAGGGGTTCTACGAGCAGTACTTC. Residues: CASSQGQGFYEQYF.

The sample holds one count of this clonotype. A much larger clone lies a single base off, so this may be a read error. V gene TRBV27 combines with J gene TRBJ1-1; D gene uncertain. The CDR3 extends over 16 amino acids. V shed 3 bases and J shed 4 bases, with 18 bases lying between them. CDR1 and CDR2 (germline): MNHEY, SMNVEV (reference sequence). The CDR3 coding sequence is TGTGCCAGCAGTTTGGGTGTCGCCGCTCAGAGCACTGAAGCTTTCTTT. This codes for CASSLGVAAQSTEAFF.

In regard to this clonotype: This clone may be a read error of a much larger clone one base away. The chain uses TRBV4-2 and TRBJ2-7, with D possibly matching TRBD2 (6 bases). Trimming shortened V by 5 bases and J by 2 bases, and 10 bases separated the two germline ends. The CDR3 runs 13 residues. Germline V gene data show CDR1 as LGHNA and CDR2 as YNFKEQ. This chain's CDR3 is CASSEPGAYEQYF. CDR3 coding DNA: TGTGCCAGCAGCGAGCCGGGGGCCTACGAGCAGTACTTC.

This clonotype was picked up many times. This rearrangement joins TRBV27 to TRBJ1-2, with D tentatively TRBD1 (6 bases). CDR1 MNHEY and CDR2 SMNVEV come from the germline V gene (reference sequence). The CDR3 is made up of 15 amino acids. Trimming took 7 bases from V and 8 from J, leaving 23 bases between them. This CDR3 is CASTSSGPGARGYTF. The DNA of the CDR3 is TGTGCCAGCACTTCTTCCGGGCCGGGGGCCCGAGGCTACACCTTC.

In this sample, this clonotype turned up many times. The chain has TRBV2 and TRBJ2-3; TRBD1 might be the D (6 bases). This CDR3 region has 14 residues. The V end lost 6 bases, the J end lost 0 bases, and 10 bases lay between the germline ends. Germline CDR1 SNHLY, CDR2 FYNNEI. CDR3 residues: CASREQGSTDTQYF. The CDR3 DNA reads TGTGCCAGCAGAGAACAGGGAAGCACAGATACGCAGTATTTT.

The chain employs TRBV30 and TRBJ2-5; D is possibly TRBD1 (7 bases). The CDR3 covers 13 residues. In germline, CDR1 is GTSNPN, CDR2 SVGIG (reference sequence). The germline V and J ends were trimmed by 8 bases and 5 bases, with 18 bases remaining between them. The CDR3 region is CAHRRGAGETQYF. CDR3 nucleotides: TGTGCCCACCGCAGGGGGGCTGGGGAGACCCAGTACTTC.

This clonotype was counted many times. This rearrangement joins TRBV2 to TRBJ2-3; 8 bases align to TRBD1. V trimming: 6 bases; J trimming: 4 bases; junction bases outside the gene matches: 18. This CDR3 contains 18 residues. Germline CDR1 SNHLY, CDR2 FYNNEI. The CDR3 region is CASSVHGTLGQDADTQYF. CDR3 DNA sequence: TGTGCCAGCAGCGTACACGGTACACTGGGACAGGATGCAGATACGCAGTATTTT.

This clonotype was seen more than once but under ten times. The V call is TRBV20-1, the J call TRBJ1-1; 7 bases agree with TRBD1. J gave up 0 bases and V 4 bases, and 2 bases lay outside the gene matches. Germline V CDR1 and CDR2: DFQATT, SNEGSKA (reference sequence). There are 13 residues in the CDR3. Here the CDR3 reads CSATDRLNTEAFF. CDR3 DNA sequence: TGCAGTGCTACGGACAGGCTGAACACTGAAGCTTTCTTT.

This clonotype has ten or more counts. The rearrangement links TRBV10-2 to TRBJ2-1, with 7 bases aligning to TRBD2. Germline V gene data show CDR1 as WSHSY and CDR2 as SAAADI. V was clipped by 2 bases and J by 0 bases; unmatched bases: 4. The CDR3 spans 16 residues. CDR3 DNA: TGCGCCAGCAGTGAGCTGGGCGGGAGCTCCTACAATGAGCAGTTCTTC. Encoded protein: CASSELGGSSYNEQFF.

This clonotype was observed a single time. This rearrangement joins TRBV4-2 to TRBJ2-1, with TRBD1 matching 7 bases. This CDR3 has 13 amino acids. The junction had 9 bases not matched to a gene; V was cut back by 6 bases and J by 10 bases. Germline V CDR1 and CDR2: LGHNA, YNFKEQ. The CDR3 sequence: CASRPAGGEEQFF. CDR3 bases: TGTGCCAGCAGACCCGCAGGGGGAGAGGAGCAGTTCTTC.

Note on this clonotype: One junction end does not reproduce the germline sequence, and a read error may be involved. The rearrangement uses TRBV7-7 and TRBJ2-1; D may be TRBD2 (7 bases). CDR1 SSHAT and CDR2 FNYEAQ come from the germline V gene (reference sequence). This CDR3 contains 20 residues. The CDR3 region has the DNA TGTGCTAGCAGGCTGGGGGGGCGATTTGGGGCGCTGAACTCCTACAATGAGCAGTTCTTC. Translating it yields CASRLGGRFGALNSYNEQFF. Together with reference TRBV7-7 and TRBJ2-1, the CDR3 gives the full variable domain: GAGVSQSPRYKVTKRGQDVTLRCDPISSHATLYWYQQALGQGPEFLTYFNYEAQPDKSGLPSDRFSAERPEGSISTLTIQRTEQRDSAMYRCASRLGGRFGALNSYNEQFFGPGTRLTVL.